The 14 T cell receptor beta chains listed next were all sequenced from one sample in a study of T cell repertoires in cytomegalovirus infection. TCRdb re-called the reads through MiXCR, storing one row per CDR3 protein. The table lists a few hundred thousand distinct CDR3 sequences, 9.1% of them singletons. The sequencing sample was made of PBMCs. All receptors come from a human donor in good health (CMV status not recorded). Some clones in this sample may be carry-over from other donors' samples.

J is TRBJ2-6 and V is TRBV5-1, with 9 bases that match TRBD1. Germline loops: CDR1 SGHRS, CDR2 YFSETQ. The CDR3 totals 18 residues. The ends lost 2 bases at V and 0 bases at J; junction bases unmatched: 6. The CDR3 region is CASSFAGTGSSGANVLTF. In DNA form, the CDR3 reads TGCGCCAGCAGCTTTGCCGGGACAGGGAGCTCTGGGGCCAACGTCCTGACTTTC.

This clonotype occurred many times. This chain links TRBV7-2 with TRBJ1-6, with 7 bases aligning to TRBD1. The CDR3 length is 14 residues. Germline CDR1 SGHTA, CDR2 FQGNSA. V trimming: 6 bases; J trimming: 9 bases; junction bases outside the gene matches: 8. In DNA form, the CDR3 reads TGTGCCAGCAGACTGGGACAGCAACTTTCACCCCTCCACTTT. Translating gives CASRLGQQLSPLHF.

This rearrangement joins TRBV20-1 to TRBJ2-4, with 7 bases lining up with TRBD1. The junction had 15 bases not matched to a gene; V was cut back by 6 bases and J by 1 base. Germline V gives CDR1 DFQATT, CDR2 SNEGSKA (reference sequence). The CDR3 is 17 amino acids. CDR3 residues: CSAFPAGGGVAKNIQYF. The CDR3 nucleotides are TGCAGTGCATTCCCCGCAGGGGGTGGAGTTGCCAAAAACATTCAGTACTTC.

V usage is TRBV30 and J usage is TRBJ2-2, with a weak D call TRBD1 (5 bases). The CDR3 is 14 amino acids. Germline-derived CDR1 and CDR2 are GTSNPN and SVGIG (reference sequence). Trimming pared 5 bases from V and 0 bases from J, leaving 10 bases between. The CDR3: CAWRDSPNTGELFF. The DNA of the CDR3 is TGTGCCTGGCGAGACAGTCCGAACACCGGGGAGCTGTTTTTT.

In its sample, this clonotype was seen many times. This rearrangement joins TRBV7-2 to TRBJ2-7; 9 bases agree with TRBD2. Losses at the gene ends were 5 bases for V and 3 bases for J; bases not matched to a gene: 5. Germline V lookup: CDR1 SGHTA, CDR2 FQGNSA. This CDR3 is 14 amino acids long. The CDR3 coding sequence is TGTGCCAGCAGCCGTAGCGGGGGACTCTACGAGCAGTACTTC. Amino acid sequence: CASSRSGGLYEQYF.

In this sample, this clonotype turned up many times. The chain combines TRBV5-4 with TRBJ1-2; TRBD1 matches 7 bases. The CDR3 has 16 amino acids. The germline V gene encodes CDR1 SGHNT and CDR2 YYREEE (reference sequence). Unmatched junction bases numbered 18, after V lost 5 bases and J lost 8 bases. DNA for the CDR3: TGTGCCAGCAGTCAGTTGCCGGGACAGAGAAGATTCGGCTACACCTTC. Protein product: CASSQLPGQRRFGYTF. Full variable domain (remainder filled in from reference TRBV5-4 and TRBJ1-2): ETGVTQSPTHLIKTRGQQVTLRCSSQSGHNTVSWYQQALGQGPQFIFQYYREEENGRGNFPPRFSGLQFPNYSSELNVNALELDDSALYLCASSQLPGQRRFGYTFGSGTRLTVV.

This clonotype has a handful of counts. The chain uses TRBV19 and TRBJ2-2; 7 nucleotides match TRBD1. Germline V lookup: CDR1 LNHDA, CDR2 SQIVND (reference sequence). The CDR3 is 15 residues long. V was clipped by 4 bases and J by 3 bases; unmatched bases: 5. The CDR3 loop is CASSTRQGYTGELFF. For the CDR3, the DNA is TGTGCCAGTAGTACCCGACAGGGCTACACCGGGGAGCTGTTTTTT.

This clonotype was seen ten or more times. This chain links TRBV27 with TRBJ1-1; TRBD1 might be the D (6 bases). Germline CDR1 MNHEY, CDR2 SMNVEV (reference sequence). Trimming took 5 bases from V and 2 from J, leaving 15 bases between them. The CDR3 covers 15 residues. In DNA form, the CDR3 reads TGTGCCAGCAGTCGTGCTTCACAGGGAAACACTGAAGCTTTCTTT. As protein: CASSRASQGNTEAFF.

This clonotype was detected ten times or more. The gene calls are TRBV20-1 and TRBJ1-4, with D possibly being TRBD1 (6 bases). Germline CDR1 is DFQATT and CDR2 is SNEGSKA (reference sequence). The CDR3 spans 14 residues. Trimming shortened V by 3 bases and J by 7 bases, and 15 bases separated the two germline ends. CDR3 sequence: CSASKQGMVEKLFF. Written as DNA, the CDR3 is TGCAGTGCTAGTAAGCAGGGGATGGTTGAAAAACTGTTTTTT.

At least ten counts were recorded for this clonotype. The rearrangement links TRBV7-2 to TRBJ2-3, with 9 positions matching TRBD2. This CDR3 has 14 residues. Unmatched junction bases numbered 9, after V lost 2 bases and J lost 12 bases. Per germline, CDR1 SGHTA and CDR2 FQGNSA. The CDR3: CASSLQRGDWCQYF. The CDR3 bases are TGTGCCAGCAGCTTACAGCGGGGGGATTGGTGTCAGTATTTT. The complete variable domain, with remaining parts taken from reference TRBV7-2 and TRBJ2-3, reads GAGVSQSPSNKVTEKGKDVELRCDPISGHTALYWYRQSLGQGLEFLIYFQGNSAPDKSGLPSDRFSAERTGGSVSTLTIQRTQQEDSAVYLCASSLQRGDWCQYFGPGTRLTVL.

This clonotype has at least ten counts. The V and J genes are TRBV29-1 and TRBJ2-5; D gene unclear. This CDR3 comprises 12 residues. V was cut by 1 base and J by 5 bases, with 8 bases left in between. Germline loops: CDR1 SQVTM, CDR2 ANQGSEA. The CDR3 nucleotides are TGCAGCGTTGAAGGCCAGAGGGAGACCCAGTACTTC. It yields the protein CSVEGQRETQYF.

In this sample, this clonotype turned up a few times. The CDR3 bases are TGCGCCAGCAGCAGAATACAGGGGTTCGCCAACACCGGGGAGCTGTTTTTT. It translates to CASSRIQGFANTGELFF. The gene calls are TRBV5-1 and TRBJ2-2, with 7 bases lining up with TRBD1. J lost 2 bases, V lost 4 bases, and 11 bases had no gene match. The CDR3 consists of 17 residues. Germline CDR1 SGHRS, CDR2 YFSETQ. Complete variable domain (other parts from reference TRBV5-1 and TRBJ2-2): KAGVTQTPRYLIKTRGQQVTLSCSPISGHRSVSWYQQTPGQGLQFLFEYFSETQRNKGNFPGRFSGRQFSNSRSEMNVSTLELGDSALYLCASSRIQGFANTGELFFGEGSRLTVL.

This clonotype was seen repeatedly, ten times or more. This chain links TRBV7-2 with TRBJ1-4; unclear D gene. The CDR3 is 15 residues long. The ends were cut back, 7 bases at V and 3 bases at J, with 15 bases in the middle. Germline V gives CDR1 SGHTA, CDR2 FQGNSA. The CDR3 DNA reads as TGTGCCAGCACCGAGACGTGGATACCTAATGAAAAACTGTTTTTT. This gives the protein CASTETWIPNEKLFF. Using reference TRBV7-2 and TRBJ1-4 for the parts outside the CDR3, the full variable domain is GAGVSQSPSNKVTEKGKDVELRCDPISGHTALYWYRQSLGQGLEFLIYFQGNSAPDKSGLPSDRFSAERTGGSVSTLTIQRTQQEDSAVYLCASTETWIPNEKLFFGSGTQLSVL.

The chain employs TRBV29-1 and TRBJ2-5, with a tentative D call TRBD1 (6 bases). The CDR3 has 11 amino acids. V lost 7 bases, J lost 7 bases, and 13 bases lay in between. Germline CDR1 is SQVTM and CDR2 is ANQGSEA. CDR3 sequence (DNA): TGCAGCGGGGGGCCCACTTGGACCCAGTACTTC. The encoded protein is CSGGPTWTQYF.